This T cell receptor (beta chain) was found in a study of blood T cells in healthy people across ages. Study-level points and caveats: As age increased, TCR beta diversity per million T cells fell in a roughly linear fashion.

Through a sample-barcoded 5' primer and a J-beta primer mix, a second PCR was run for 7 to 11 cycles. Unique molecular identifiers of 12 random nucleotides labeled each cDNA. TCRdb fed the 5' RACE reads into MiXCR, producing one record per CDR3 protein. The table lists more than 700,000 distinct CDR3 sequences, 40% to 65% of them singletons. CDR1 is SGDLS, CDR2 YYNGEE, per germline. The CDR3 extends over 18 amino acids. Note on this clonotype: The antigen remains unidentified.

The rearrangement joins TRBV9 to TRBJ2-4; TRBD2 matches 10 bases. The J call may be wrong; the DNA end is better matched by TRBJ2-7. This receptor was taken from a man aged 80 or over in good health. Sequenced: blood. CDR3 bases: TGTGCCAGCAGCGTAGGAGGGACTAGCGTCCTAGGAGACTACGAGCAGTACTTC. This gives the protein CASSVGGTSVLGDYEQYF.